This is a list of T cell receptor beta chains from one sample in a study of breast tumors, draining lymph nodes, adjacent tissues. TCRdb reprocessed the multiplex PCR reads with MiXCR, giving one entry per CDR3 protein. The sample holds fewer than 85,000 distinct CDR3 sequences, approximately 19% seen once. Sequencing used axillary lymph node tissue. The receptors come from a female donor with breast cancer. Some clones in this sample may be carry-over from other donors' samples. The CDR3 runs from the conserved cysteine through the conserved F or W. The D gene is left open where the match is weak. Clone size appears in some rows only: once, few, many, or a class for an expanded clone.

j_gene: TRBJ2-5
abundance: many
d_gene: TRBD2
v_gene: TRBV5-1
CDR3nt: TGCGCCAGCAGCTTGTTAGGAGCGGGACGCCAAGAGACCCAGTACTTC
CDR3aa: CASSLLGAGRQETQYF

j_gene: TRBJ1-6
abundance: many
d_gene: TRBD1
v_gene: TRBV20-1
CDR3nt: TGCAGTGCTAGAGCGGGACAGGGGAATTCACCCCTCCACTTT
CDR3aa: CSARAGQGNSPLHF

j_gene: TRBJ1-2
abundance: many
d_gene: -
v_gene: TRBV5-1
CDR3nt: TGCGCCAGCAGCTTGGAGGGGGGACATTTGGATGGCTACACCTTC
CDR3aa: CASSLEGGHLDGYTF

j_gene: TRBJ1-1
abundance: -
d_gene: -
v_gene: TRBV11-2
CDR3nt: TGTGCCAGCAGGGGGGAGGGGAACACTGAAGCTTTCTTT
CDR3aa: CASRGEGNTEAFF

j_gene: TRBJ1-5
abundance: few
d_gene: TRBD1
v_gene: TRBV28
CDR3nt: TGTGCCAGCAGCCAAACTGACAGGGGGGGGCAGCCCCAGCATTTT
CDR3aa: CASSQTDRGGQPQHF

j_gene: TRBJ2-7
abundance: few
d_gene: -
v_gene: TRBV11-3
CDR3nt: TGTGCCAGCAGCTTAGTTGACGCCTCCTACGAGCAGTACTTC
CDR3aa: CASSLVDASYEQYF

j_gene: TRBJ2-2
abundance: once
d_gene: -
v_gene: TRBV27
CDR3nt: TGTGCCAGCAGTGTGTACCCGAACACCGGGGAGCTGTTTTTT
CDR3aa: CASSVYPNTGELFF

j_gene: TRBJ2-6
abundance: many
d_gene: -
v_gene: TRBV5-1
CDR3nt: TGCGCCAGCAGCTTCAATAGGCCCTGGAGCGCTGGGGCCAACGTCCTGACTTTC
CDR3aa: CASSFNRPWSAGANVLTF

j_gene: TRBJ2-3
abundance: -
d_gene: -
v_gene: TRBV12-3/TRBV12-4
CDR3nt: TGTGCCAGCAGTTTTGCCCCCGACGGAAAGCACAGATACGCAGTATTT
CDR3aa: CASSFAPDGKHRYAVF

j_gene: TRBJ2-3
abundance: many
d_gene: -
v_gene: TRBV4-1
CDR3nt: TGCGCCAGCAGCCAACAACAGGCTAGCACAGATACGCAGTATTTT
CDR3aa: CASSQQQASTDTQYF

j_gene: TRBJ2-1
abundance: once
d_gene: -
v_gene: TRBV30
CDR3nt: TGTGCCTGGAGCCGGCAGTCACTATACAATGTGCAGTTCTTC
CDR3aa: CAWSRQSLYNVQFF

j_gene: TRBJ1-5
abundance: many
d_gene: -
v_gene: TRBV19
CDR3nt: TGTGCCAGTAGTATAAAGGGGGGGGGCATTCCCCAGCATTTT
CDR3aa: CASSIKGGGIPQHF

j_gene: TRBJ2-7
abundance: -
d_gene: -
v_gene: TRBV18
CDR3nt: TGTGCCAGCCGGCTTCCCTACGAGCAGTACTTC
CDR3aa: CASRLPYEQYF

j_gene: TRBJ1-2
abundance: many
d_gene: -
v_gene: TRBV9
CDR3nt: TGTGCCAGCAGCGTAGATATCGGGGGACTTAACTATGGCTACACCTTC
CDR3aa: CASSVDIGGLNYGYTF

j_gene: TRBJ1-1
abundance: few
d_gene: -
v_gene: TRBV6-1
CDR3nt: TGTGCCAGCAGTCTAGGACAAGTCATGAACACTGAAGCTTTCTTT
CDR3aa: CASSLGQVMNTEAFF

j_gene: TRBJ1-5
abundance: -
d_gene: TRBD1
v_gene: TRBV6-1
CDR3nt: TGTGCCAGCAGTTGGTATGGGACAGGGGTAAGCGGCGGCAATCAGCCCCAGCATTTT
CDR3aa: CASSWYGTGVSGGNQPQHF

j_gene: TRBJ2-1
abundance: -
d_gene: TRBD1
v_gene: TRBV12-5
CDR3nt: TGTGCTAGTGGTTTGGTACGGAAGACAGGGAGCCGGAATGAGCAGTTCTTC
CDR3aa: CASGLVRKTGSRNEQFF

j_gene: TRBJ2-7
abundance: -
d_gene: TRBD2
v_gene: TRBV20-1
CDR3nt: TGCAGCAGGGAGACGGGAGGGCCATCCGAGCAGTACTTC
CDR3aa: CSRETGGPSEQYF

j_gene: TRBJ2-7
abundance: many
d_gene: -
v_gene: TRBV4-1
CDR3nt: TGCGCCAGCAGCCAAGATGAGACACGGTACGCCTACGAGCAGTACTTC
CDR3aa: CASSQDETRYAYEQYF

j_gene: TRBJ2-1
abundance: -
d_gene: TRBD1
v_gene: TRBV10-2
CDR3nt: TGCGCCAGCAGTGCCCCTCACAGGGGCAATGAGCAGCTCTTC
CDR3aa: CASSAPHRGNEQLF

j_gene: TRBJ1-5
abundance: -
d_gene: TRBD1
v_gene: TRBV28
CDR3nt: TGTGCCAGCAGTAACTCGGGACAGGGGGCCGTTCAGCCCCAGCATTTT
CDR3aa: CASSNSGQGAVQPQHF

j_gene: TRBJ1-1
abundance: -
d_gene: -
v_gene: TRBV19
CDR3nt: TGTGCCAGTAGTCCCCACGTGAACACTGAAGCTTTCTTT
CDR3aa: CASSPHVNTEAFF

j_gene: TRBJ2-2
abundance: many
d_gene: -
v_gene: TRBV6-4
CDR3nt: TGTGCCAGCAGTGACCTCTGGAACACCGGGGAGCTGTTTTTT
CDR3aa: CASSDLWNTGELFF

j_gene: TRBJ2-5
abundance: many
d_gene: TRBD2
v_gene: TRBV19
CDR3nt: TGTGCCAGTAGTATAACCGGGAGGAGGGAGACCCAGTACTTC
CDR3aa: CASSITGRRETQYF

j_gene: TRBJ2-5
abundance: many
d_gene: -
v_gene: TRBV6-2/TRBV6-3
CDR3nt: TGTGCCAGCAGCCCCGGTGAAGAGACCCAGTACTTC
CDR3aa: CASSPGEETQYF

j_gene: TRBJ2-7
abundance: many
d_gene: -
v_gene: TRBV6-1
CDR3nt: TGTGCCAGCAGACTGGACCAGAGCTCCTACGAGCAGTACTTC
CDR3aa: CASRLDQSSYEQYF

j_gene: TRBJ2-2
abundance: many
d_gene: -
v_gene: TRBV5-4
CDR3nt: TGTGCCAGCAGCTTACCCAGGGGAAATACCGGGGAGCTGTTTTTT
CDR3aa: CASSLPRGNTGELFF

j_gene: TRBJ2-1
abundance: few
d_gene: -
v_gene: TRBV6-1
CDR3nt: TGTGCCAGCGGAATATACAATGAGCAGTTCTTC
CDR3aa: CASGIYNEQFF

j_gene: TRBJ2-1
abundance: many
d_gene: -
v_gene: TRBV5-4
CDR3nt: TGTGCCAGCAGCTTGGTTGGGGGCGTCCGGTACAATGAGCAGTTCTTC
CDR3aa: CASSLVGGVRYNEQFF

j_gene: TRBJ2-2
abundance: many
d_gene: TRBD2
v_gene: TRBV5-1
CDR3nt: TGCGCCAGCAGCCGGACGGGACTAGCGGGCACGGGGGAGCTGTTTTTT
CDR3aa: CASSRTGLAGTGELFF

j_gene: TRBJ2-7
abundance: many
d_gene: -
v_gene: TRBV11-3
CDR3nt: TGTGCCAGCAGCTTTGGGGTTGGTTCCTACGAGCAGTACTTC
CDR3aa: CASSFGVGSYEQYF

j_gene: TRBJ1-5
abundance: few
d_gene: -
v_gene: TRBV6-5
CDR3nt: TGTGCCAGCAGGCTCGACTTTAATCAGCCCCAGCATTTT
CDR3aa: CASRLDFNQPQHF

j_gene: TRBJ2-4
abundance: -
d_gene: -
v_gene: TRBV19
CDR3nt: TGTGCCAGTAGTAGGGTGGGCACCGTAGCCAAAAACATTCAGTACTTC
CDR3aa: CASSRVGTVAKNIQYF

j_gene: TRBJ2-3
abundance: many
d_gene: TRBD2
v_gene: TRBV7-2
CDR3nt: TGTGCCAGCAGCTTAGTAACTAGCGGGAGCGCAGATACGCAGTATTTT
CDR3aa: CASSLVTSGSADTQYF

j_gene: TRBJ2-1
abundance: many
d_gene: TRBD2
v_gene: TRBV9
CDR3nt: TGTGCCAGCAGCGCATTGACTCGAAGCGGGAGCTCCTACAATGAGCAGTTCTTC
CDR3aa: CASSALTRSGSSYNEQFF

j_gene: TRBJ1-2
abundance: many
d_gene: -
v_gene: TRBV20-1
CDR3nt: TGCAGTGCCCCCGTGTCGGGGAACTATGGCTACACCTTC
CDR3aa: CSAPVSGNYGYTF

j_gene: TRBJ1-4
abundance: few
d_gene: -
v_gene: TRBV6-2/TRBV6-3
CDR3nt: TGTGCCAGCAGTTACTCGCGGGGCCCCGAAAAACTGTTTTTT
CDR3aa: CASSYSRGPEKLFF

j_gene: TRBJ1-2
abundance: many
d_gene: -
v_gene: TRBV7-9
CDR3nt: TGTGCCAGCAGCCGGGCGGGGGGCGGGGGAAATGGCTACACCTTC
CDR3aa: CASSRAGGGGNGYTF

j_gene: TRBJ2-2
abundance: many
d_gene: -
v_gene: TRBV7-9
CDR3nt: TGTGCCAGCAGCTTAGTCGGGAGCGGACGAACGAACACCGGGGAGCTGTTTTTT
CDR3aa: CASSLVGSGRTNTGELFF

j_gene: TRBJ2-2
abundance: many
d_gene: -
v_gene: TRBV19
CDR3nt: TGTGCCAGTAGTATCCAAGGCAGTGGGTACACCGGGGAGCTGTTTTTT
CDR3aa: CASSIQGSGYTGELFF

j_gene: TRBJ2-3
abundance: many
d_gene: TRBD2
v_gene: TRBV25-1
CDR3nt: TGTGCCAGCAGTTGGGAGCGGGGGAGAGATACGCAGTATTTT
CDR3aa: CASSWERGRDTQYF

j_gene: TRBJ2-3
abundance: -
d_gene: TRBD2
v_gene: TRBV2
CDR3nt: TGTGCCAGCAACTCCCGGACTAGCGGGAGAGGCACAGATACGCAGTACTTT
CDR3aa: CASNSRTSGRGTDTQYF

j_gene: TRBJ2-2
abundance: many
d_gene: -
v_gene: TRBV7-6
CDR3nt: TGTGCCAGCAGCTCTACTCAAGCGCTCACGAACACCGGGGAGCTGTTTTTT
CDR3aa: CASSSTQALTNTGELFF

j_gene: TRBJ1-5
abundance: many
d_gene: -
v_gene: TRBV20-1
CDR3nt: TGCAGTGCTCCAGAGACAGACCCAAATCAGCCCCAGCATTTT
CDR3aa: CSAPETDPNQPQHF

j_gene: TRBJ2-1
abundance: many
d_gene: -
v_gene: TRBV12-3/TRBV12-4
CDR3nt: TGTGCCAGCAGTTTAGGAGGGCAGGAGGAGCAGTTCTTC
CDR3aa: CASSLGGQEEQFF

j_gene: TRBJ2-1
abundance: many
d_gene: TRBD2
v_gene: TRBV20-1
CDR3nt: TGCAGTGTCCTAGCGGGAGGGCTGGCGCAGTTCTTC
CDR3aa: CSVLAGGLAQFF

j_gene: TRBJ1-5
abundance: -
d_gene: TRBD1
v_gene: TRBV19
CDR3nt: TGTGCCAGTATTATTGTACGAGGACAGGGGGCTAGCAATCAGCCCCAGCATTTT
CDR3aa: CASIIVRGQGASNQPQHF

j_gene: TRBJ1-6
abundance: many
d_gene: -
v_gene: TRBV20-1
CDR3nt: TGCAGTGCTAGAGGGGACAACTATAATTCACCCCTCCACTTT
CDR3aa: CSARGDNYNSPLHF

j_gene: TRBJ1-4
abundance: many
d_gene: -
v_gene: TRBV5-6
CDR3nt: TGTGCCAGCAGCTTCGGGCTGGCCAATGAAAAACTGTTTTTT
CDR3aa: CASSFGLANEKLFF

j_gene: TRBJ2-5
abundance: many
d_gene: -
v_gene: TRBV7-9
CDR3nt: TGTGCCAGCAGCTCCCCAGGACAGTACCAAGAGACCCAGTACTTC
CDR3aa: CASSSPGQYQETQYF

j_gene: TRBJ1-5
abundance: -
d_gene: TRBD1
v_gene: TRBV30
CDR3nt: TGTGCCTGGAGCCGAGGACAGGGTTGGAATCAGCCCCAGCATTTT
CDR3aa: CAWSRGQGWNQPQHF

j_gene: TRBJ2-7
abundance: many
d_gene: TRBD2
v_gene: TRBV4-1
CDR3nt: TGCGCCAGCAGCGCCCTAGCGGGGTCAACCTACGAGCAGTACTTC
CDR3aa: CASSALAGSTYEQYF

j_gene: TRBJ2-1
abundance: many
d_gene: TRBD2
v_gene: TRBV12-3/TRBV12-4
CDR3nt: TGTGCCAGCAGTAGCGGGAGCGCTGAGCAGTTCTTC
CDR3aa: CASSSGSAEQFF